The 18 T cell receptor beta chains in this list originate from one sample, sequenced in a study of T cells in Graves' hyperthyroidism and ophthalmopathy. TCR beta CDR3 sequences were amplified from RNA transcripts. When the TCR CDR3 underwent first-round RT-PCR, the HTBI primer set was used. TCRdb passed the multiplex PCR reads through MiXCR, listing each CDR3 protein once. Of roughly 300,000 distinct CDR3 sequences listed, around a sixth are singletons. The sequenced sample was blood. Receptor source: a woman aged 45-65 years with Graves' hyperthyroidism.

The J gene is TRBJ2-5, the V gene TRBV28; TRBD1 agrees at 7 bases. Germline V gene data show CDR1 as MDHEN and CDR2 as SYDVKM. The CDR3 contains 15 residues. The junction had 8 bases not matched to a gene; V was cut back by 5 bases and J by 2 bases. The CDR3 sequence is CASSLPSTGQETQYF. CDR3 DNA: TGTGCCAGCAGTCTCCCTTCGACAGGGCAAGAGACCCAGTACTTC.

This clonotype was seen only once. It may be a read error: a sequence one base away is much more abundant. V and J are TRBV28 and TRBJ2-1, with no clear D. Germline V CDR1 and CDR2: MDHEN, SYDVKM. The CDR3 spans 16 residues. The germline V and J ends were trimmed by 4 bases and 4 bases, with 17 bases remaining between them. The DNA of the CDR3 is TGTGCCAGCAGTTCCTCCCAAGGGTCTAAATACAATGAGCAGTTCTTC. Its translation: CASSSSQGSKYNEQFF.

This clonotype showed up many times. The V call is TRBV3-1, the J call TRBJ2-3; 7 positions match TRBD2. The CDR3 consists of 18 residues. After removal of 1 base from V and 0 bases from J, the junction contained 10 bases not matched to a gene. CDR1 and CDR2 from the germline V gene are LGHDT and YNNKEL (reference sequence). The CDR3 DNA follows: TGTGCCAGCAGCCAAGTTACCGGGGGGACCTTTAGCACAGATACGCAGTATTTT. This codes for CASSQVTGGTFSTDTQYF.

The table lists this clonotype with a few counts. The chain carries TRBV12-3 or TRBV12-4 and TRBJ2-7, with D possibly matching TRBD2 (5 bases). Trimming pared 4 bases from V and 3 bases from J, leaving 16 bases between. The CDR3 contains 15 residues. The CDR3 nucleotides are TGTGCCAGCAGTTCTAACCTGGGCGACTACTACGAGCAGTACTTC. Amino acid sequence: CASSSNLGDYYEQYF.

This sequence joins TRBV2 and TRBJ2-4; 8 bases match TRBD1. Trimming removed 5 bases from V and 5 bases from J; junction bases left unmatched: 2. The CDR3 contains 13 residues. The germline V gene encodes CDR1 SNHLY and CDR2 FYNNEI. CDR3 sequence reads: CASSSDRENIQYF. The DNA of the CDR3 is TGTGCCAGCAGTTCGGACAGGGAAAACATTCAGTACTTC.

Worth noting for this clonotype: Germline and junction disagree at one end, which may indicate a read error. The rearrangement joins TRBV12-3 or TRBV12-4 to TRBJ2-2; 11 positions agree with TRBD2. The CDR3 consists of 15 residues. In nucleotides, the CDR3 is TGTGCCAGCAGTATAGCGGGGGGGTACACCGGGGAGCTGTTTTTT. This codes for CASSIAGGYTGELFF.

This clonotype was detected many times. This chain uses TRBV11-2 with TRBJ2-3; 9 bases agree with TRBD1. This CDR3 is 14 amino acids long. Germline CDR1 and CDR2: SGHAT and FQNNGV. The junction had 3 bases not matched to a gene; V was cut back by 6 bases and J by 2 bases. The CDR3 region is CASRTGGFTDTQYF. CDR3 bases: TGTGCCAGCAGGACAGGGGGGTTCACAGATACGCAGTATTTT.

This clonotype was counted many times. This chain uses TRBV6-1 with TRBJ2-7; TRBD2 matches 16 bases. In germline, CDR1 is MNHNS, CDR2 SASEGT. V trimming: 5 bases; J trimming: 4 bases; junction bases outside the gene matches: 11. The CDR3 is 18 amino acids. The CDR3 here is CASSSLGLAGGPLYEQYF. The DNA of the CDR3 is TGTGCCAGCAGTTCCCTGGGACTAGCGGGAGGGCCATTGTACGAGCAGTACTTC.

This clonotype occurred many times. The chain links TRBV6-1 to TRBJ2-3, with 8 bases identical to TRBD2. Losses at the gene ends were 3 bases for V and 3 bases for J; bases not matched to a gene: 8. The CDR3 covers 16 residues. Germline CDR1 MNHNS, CDR2 SASEGT. The CDR3 is CASSDIEGLGTDTQYF. As DNA, the CDR3 is TGTGCCAGCAGTGATATTGAGGGACTAGGGACAGATACGCAGTATTTT.

This clonotype was picked up a small number of times. The CDR3: CASRRVGAETQYF. In nucleotides, the CDR3 is TGCGCCAGCAGGAGGGTAGGGGCAGAGACCCAGTACTTC. The genes are TRBV10-2 and TRBJ2-5; D tentatively reads TRBD1 or TRBD2 (5 bases each). This CDR3 contains 13 residues. Germline V lookup: CDR1 WSHSY, CDR2 SAAADI. Deletions cut 6 bases from V and 4 bases from J, with 12 bases between.

V and J are TRBV6-1 and TRBJ2-1; tentatively, D is TRBD1 (6 bases). Trimming left V 7 bases short and J 0 bases short, with 13 bases between. Germline V gives CDR1 MNHNS, CDR2 SASEGT. The CDR3 is 15 amino acids. The CDR3 bases are TGTGCCAGCAATCCATCGGACAGCTCCTACAATGAGCAGTTCTTC. Amino acids: CASNPSDSSYNEQFF.

The sample holds many counts of this clonotype. V and J are TRBV3-1 and TRBJ2-3, with a possible D match to TRBD2 (5 bases). The CDR3 extends over 15 amino acids. Trimming pared 0 bases from V and 7 bases from J, leaving 14 bases between. CDR1 LGHDT and CDR2 YNNKEL come from the germline V gene (reference sequence). In nucleotides, the CDR3 is TGTGCCAGCAGCCAAGATCGGGCCACGGGATATACGCAGTATTTT. Its translation: CASSQDRATGYTQYF.

This clonotype was seen more than once but under ten times. This sequence joins TRBV6-2 or TRBV6-3 and TRBJ2-1; D not certain. Germline CDR1 is MNHEY and CDR2 is SVGEGT. The CDR3 spans 13 residues. Trimming cost V 2 bases and J 4 bases, with 6 bases left between them. The CDR3 loop is CASSYEVYNEQFF. CDR3 nucleotide sequence: TGTGCCAGCAGTTACGAGGTTTACAATGAGCAGTTCTTC.

This clonotype was counted a few times. The V and J genes are TRBV12-5 and TRBJ2-3; D call uncertain. Trimming removed 2 bases from V and 3 bases from J, with 12 bases in between. The CDR3 length is 15 residues. CDR1 LGHNT and CDR2 FRNRAP come from the germline V gene. The CDR3 reads CASGLPTALTDTQYF. The CDR3 DNA sequence: TGTGCTAGTGGTTTGCCAACGGCCCTAACAGATACGCAGTATTTT.

This clonotype showed up many times. The chain combines TRBV2 with TRBJ2-5; D may be TRBD2 (5 bases). V dropped 4 bases and J dropped 1 base, with 7 bases sitting between them. Germline values: CDR1 SNHLY, CDR2 FYNNEI. The CDR3 is 13 residues long. CDR3 loop: CASSGEFQETQYF. CDR3 sequence (DNA): TGTGCCAGCAGTGGGGAGTTCCAAGAGACCCAGTACTTC.

This clonotype was recorded at least ten times. The chain employs TRBV30 and TRBJ2-7, with D possibly matching TRBD2 (5 bases). The ends were cut back, 2 bases at V and 0 bases at J, with 11 bases in the middle. Germline CDR1 GTSNPN, CDR2 SVGIG (reference sequence). CDR3 size: 14 residues. CDR3 protein: CAWSTGLGSYEQYF. CDR3 bases: TGTGCCTGGAGTACCGGACTGGGCTCCTACGAGCAGTACTTC.

On this clonotype: A much larger clone is a single base away; this may be a read error. The chain recombines TRBV6-1 with TRBJ1-1; D may be TRBD1 (5 bases). The CDR3 runs 16 residues. Germline CDR1 is MNHNS and CDR2 is SASEGT. V was pared by 2 bases and J by 0 bases, with 13 bases between. The CDR3 region has the DNA TGTGCCAGCAGTGAACCCCTATCGACAGTGAACACTGAAGCTTTCTTT. Amino acids: CASSEPLSTVNTEAFF.

The V call is TRBV6-1, the J call TRBJ2-4, with D hard to call. The CDR3 covers 21 residues. V was clipped by 6 bases and J by 0 bases, with 30 bases between them. From germline, CDR1 is MNHNS and CDR2 SASEGT. This chain's CDR3 is CASSQDWGGAQRTLAKNIQYF. In DNA, the CDR3 is TGTGCCAGCAGCCAAGATTGGGGTGGAGCACAGCGTACCCTAGCCAAAAACATTCAGTACTTC.